The sequence of this TCR beta chain was determined in a study of glioma-infiltrating T cells. Amplification of TCR alpha and beta CDR3 regions from RNA used iRepertoire nested multiplex PCR. TCRdb independently ran MiXCR on the multiplex PCR reads; one entry per CDR3 protein. The sample holds around 93,000 distinct CDR3 sequences, approximately 39% seen once. The CDR3 consists of 12 residues. J lost 3 bases, V lost 5 bases, and 2 bases had no gene match. Germline CDR1 is SQVTM and CDR2 is ANQGSEA. General study results and limits: Tissue-blood divergence was below expectation in non-neoplastic patients, above in gliomas. Only very few CDR3 sequences appeared in both tissue and blood.

To note about this clonotype: Its antigen is unknown.

The sample was glioma tissue, nonneoplastic brain tissue, or PBMCs (not recorded which). The chain employs TRBV29-1 and TRBJ1-2, with TRBD1 matching over 8 bases. The TCR originated in a human donor with low-grade glioma or glioblastoma, undergoing nonglioma brain surgery, or in good health (not recorded which). CDR3 region: CSVRQGYYGYTF. DNA for the CDR3: TGCAGCGTTCGACAGGGGTACTATGGCTACACCTTC.